What follows are 32 T cell receptor beta chains derived from one specimen sequenced in a study of shared clonotypes between healthy human individuals. Naive CD8 populations comprised CD45RO-negative cells positively selected for CCR7, excluding terminally differentiated effector memory CD45RA+ cells. Repertoires were generated with immunoSEQ multiplex PCR, while TCRdb's copy carries only in-frame clones and drops some. In the table there are a few million clones, just over 90% of which are singletons. The source material was naive CD8+ T cells from PBMCs. The receptor source for this set is a man between 18 and 35 years old in good health. Some clones in this sample may be carry-over from other donors' samples.

CDR3 nucleotides: TGTGCCAGCAGCGTAGGGCCGCCAGGGGGGGGCTACACCTTC. Protein product: CASSVGPPGGGYTF. The gene calls are TRBV9 and TRBJ1-2; 7 nucleotides align to TRBD1. The trim removed 0 bases at V and 8 bases at J, leaving 7 bases unmatched. This CDR3 has 14 residues. The V gene's germline CDR1 is SGDLS and CDR2 YYNGEE.

The chain recombines TRBV2 with TRBJ2-7; D unresolved. This CDR3 has 14 residues. The germline CDR1 and CDR2 sequences are SNHLY and FYNNEI. V gave up 3 bases and J gave up 3 bases, with 12 bases separating them. The CDR3 loop reads CASSDGRLIYEQYF. The CDR3 nucleotides read TGTGCCAGCAGTGACGGCCGGCTGATCTACGAGCAGTACTTC.

The rearrangement uses TRBV27 and TRBJ2-7, with D possibly being TRBD2 (6 bases). Germline V gene lookup returns CDR1 MNHEY and CDR2 SMNVEV (reference sequence). V was cut by 3 bases and J by 7 bases, with 13 bases left in between. This CDR3 contains 13 residues. The CDR3 reads CASSLGGNVEQYF. CDR3 in DNA: TGTGCCAGCAGTTTGGGCGGGAATGTGGAGCAGTACTTC.

V gene TRBV2 combines with J gene TRBJ2-2; 12 bases line up with TRBD2. The V and J ends lost 6 bases and 11 bases, in that order; junction bases with no gene match: 13. The CDR3 has 16 residues. Germline CDR1 and CDR2: SNHLY and FYNNEI. The CDR3, as DNA: TGTGCCAGCAGCGACGGACTAGCGGGGCGTAATGTAGAGCTGTTTTTT. This sequence encodes CASSDGLAGRNVELFF. Drawing the rest from reference TRBV2 and TRBJ2-2, the complete variable domain is EPEVTQTPSHQVTQMGQEVILRCVPISNHLYFYWYRQILGQKVEFLVSFYNNEISEKSEIFDDQFSVERPDGSNFTLKIRSTKLEDSAMYFCASSDGLAGRNVELFFGEGSRLTVL.

This rearrangement joins TRBV28 to TRBJ2-7; 9 bases are a match to TRBD2. CDR1 and CDR2 from the germline V gene are MDHEN and SYDVKM. The CDR3 length is 13 residues. After removal of 11 bases from V and 6 bases from J, the junction contained 11 bases not matched to a gene. The CDR3: CAGRPAGGSEQYF. Here the CDR3 DNA reads TGTGCCGGTCGGCCAGCGGGAGGCAGCGAGCAGTACTTC.

The CDR3 spells CASSYRDMNTEAFF. DNA of the CDR3: TGTGCCAGTAGTTACCGGGACATGAACACTGAAGCTTTCTTT. The chain recombines TRBV19 with TRBJ1-1; tentative D call: TRBD1 (6 bases). Germline V lookup: CDR1 LNHDA, CDR2 SQIVND (reference sequence). Trimming took 5 bases from V and 0 from J, leaving 10 bases between them. The CDR3 extends over 14 amino acids. Complete variable domain (other parts from reference TRBV19 and TRBJ1-1): DGGITQSPKYLFRKEGQNVTLSCEQNLNHDAMYWYRQDPGQGLRLIYYSQIVNDFQKGDIAEGYSVSREKKESFPLTVTSAQKNPTAFYLCASSYRDMNTEAFFGQGTRLTVV.

A remark on this clone: The same CDR3 arises from other DNA sequences in this sample as well. V gene TRBV27 combines with J gene TRBJ1-1, with D hard to call. V was cut by 2 bases and J by 3 bases, with 10 bases left in between. Germline V gene lookup returns CDR1 MNHEY and CDR2 SMNVEV (reference sequence). This CDR3 comprises 14 residues. CDR3: CASSLRGVHTEAFF. The CDR3 DNA reads as TGTGCCAGCAGTTTAAGAGGAGTTCACACTGAAGCTTTCTTT.

This rearrangement joins TRBV7-6 to TRBJ2-1, with D maybe TRBD2 (6 bases). The germline V gene encodes CDR1 SGHVS and CDR2 FNYEAQ. The CDR3 covers 16 residues. Trimming stripped 0 bases from V and 4 bases from J, with 13 bases between. The CDR3 sequence: CASSLAARGRYNEQFF. The CDR3 DNA reads as TGTGCCAGCAGCTTAGCCGCACGGGGGAGGTACAATGAGCAGTTCTTC.

The chain is built from TRBV2 and TRBJ1-2; no clear D gene. Germline V gene data show CDR1 as SNHLY and CDR2 as FYNNEI. Deletions cut 0 bases from V and 5 bases from J, with 16 bases between. The CDR3 runs to 16 residues. The CDR3 sequence: CASSEALLPGFYGYTF. The CDR3 DNA reads TGTGCCAGCAGTGAAGCGCTTTTACCTGGGTTTTATGGCTACACCTTC.

The V call is TRBV10-3, the J call TRBJ2-7; 11 nucleotides align to TRBD1. With V trimmed by 2 bases and J by 5 bases, 8 bases remained unmatched. The CDR3 is 16 residues long. Germline-derived CDR1 and CDR2 are ENHRY and SYGVKD. The CDR3 coding sequence is TGTGCCATCAGTGAGCCAGGGGACAGGGGGAGCGACGAGCAGTACTTC. Translation: CAISEPGDRGSDEQYF.

The gene calls are TRBV5-1 and TRBJ1-2; D ambiguous. Germline V gives CDR1 SGHRS, CDR2 YFSETQ. Deletions cut 1 base from V and 8 bases from J, with 12 bases between. The CDR3 loop spans 13 amino acids. The CDR3 is CASSLTQDGGYTF. The CDR3 coding sequence is TGCGCCAGCAGCTTGACGCAGGACGGGGGCTACACCTTC. Filled out from reference TRBV5-1 and TRBJ1-2, the complete variable domain reads KAGVTQTPRYLIKTRGQQVTLSCSPISGHRSVSWYQQTPGQGLQFLFEYFSETQRNKGNFPGRFSGRQFSNSRSEMNVSTLELGDSALYLCASSLTQDGGYTFGSGTRLTVV.

V and J are TRBV2 and TRBJ2-3; the D gene is possibly TRBD1 (6 bases). The CDR3 is made up of 15 amino acids. Germline V CDR1 and CDR2: SNHLY, FYNNEI. Trimming left V 0 bases short and J 1 base short, with 8 bases between. CDR3 loop: CASSEAEGGTDTQYF. The CDR3 region has the DNA TGTGCCAGCAGTGAAGCTGAGGGGGGCACAGATACGCAGTATTTT. The full variable domain, completed using reference TRBV2 and TRBJ2-3, is EPEVTQTPSHQVTQMGQEVILRCVPISNHLYFYWYRQILGQKVEFLVSFYNNEISEKSEIFDDQFSVERPDGSNFTLKIRSTKLEDSAMYFCASSEAEGGTDTQYFGPGTRLTVL.

V gene TRBV9 combines with J gene TRBJ2-1; no clear D. From germline, CDR1 is SGDLS and CDR2 YYNGEE. The CDR3 has 14 residues. Deletions cut 4 bases from V and 4 bases from J, with 12 bases between. The CDR3 sequence is CASSPEGRYNEQFF. CDR3 coding DNA: TGTGCCAGCAGCCCAGAAGGCAGGTACAATGAGCAGTTCTTC. Looking up the rest from reference TRBV9 and TRBJ2-1 gives the full variable domain: DSGVTQTPKHLITATGQRVTLRCSPRSGDLSVYWYQQSLDQGLQFLIQYYNGEERAKGNILERFSAQQFPDLHSELNLSSLELGDSALYFCASSPEGRYNEQFFGPGTRLTVL.

The chain links TRBV7-8 to TRBJ1-1; 10 bases fit TRBD1. Trimming took 5 bases from V and 4 from J; bases not matched to a gene: 16. This CDR3 is built from 18 residues. CDR1 SGHVS and CDR2 FQNEAQ come from the germline V gene. This CDR3 is CASSILSGTGEIATEAFF. The DNA of the CDR3 is TGTGCCAGCAGCATTCTGTCCGGGACAGGGGAGATAGCCACTGAAGCTTTCTTT.

V usage is TRBV7-3 and J usage is TRBJ2-1; 13 nucleotides align to TRBD2. Looked up from germline, CDR1 is SGHTA and CDR2 is FQGTGA. V was pared by 5 bases and J by 7 bases, with 5 bases of the junction left unmatched. CDR3 length: 15 amino acids. The CDR3 region is CASSHGTSGINEQFF. For the CDR3, the DNA is TGTGCCAGCAGCCACGGGACTAGCGGGATAAATGAGCAGTTCTTC.

This rearrangement joins TRBV5-1 to TRBJ2-4, with 10 bases matching TRBD2. Trimming cost V 4 bases and J 0 bases; bases outside gene matches: 4. Germline loops: CDR1 SGHRS, CDR2 YFSETQ. The CDR3 is made up of 16 amino acids. In DNA form, the CDR3 reads TGCGCCAGCAGCGGAGGACTAGCGGTAGCCAAAAACATTCAGTACTTC. Translated: CASSGGLAVAKNIQYF.

This CDR3 is CASSEFFGQGMLETQYF. CDR3 bases: TGTGCCAGCAGTGAATTTTTTGGACAGGGGATGTTGGAGACCCAGTACTTC. V is TRBV25-1 and J is TRBJ2-5, with 9 bases lining up with TRBD1. Germline values: CDR1 MGHDK, CDR2 SYGVNS. This CDR3 has 17 residues. V gave up 1 base and J gave up 5 bases; unmatched junction bases: 11.

The chain is built from TRBV6-6 and TRBJ2-1; tentative D call: TRBD2 (5 bases). The CDR3 is 16 amino acids. CDR1 and CDR2 from the germline V gene are MNHNY and SVGAGI (reference sequence). The V and J ends lost 1 base and 7 bases respectively, with 17 bases between them. The CDR3 nucleotides read TGTGCCAGCAGTTACTATCCAGCGGAAGACGGAAATGAGCAGTTCTTC. It is translated as CASSYYPAEDGNEQFF.

This sequence joins TRBV7-8 and TRBJ2-1; 11 nucleotides agree with TRBD2. From germline, CDR1 is SGHVS and CDR2 FQNEAQ. The V gene end was trimmed by 5 bases and the J gene end by 3 bases; junction bases not matched to a gene: 3. CDR3 length equals 15 residues. CDR3 residues: CASSPGLAGYNEQFF. CDR3 nucleotides: TGTGCCAGCAGCCCAGGACTAGCGGGCTACAATGAGCAGTTCTTC. Drawing the rest from reference TRBV7-8 and TRBJ2-1, the complete variable domain is GAGVSQSPRYKVAKRGQDVALRCDPISGHVSLFWYQQALGQGPEFLTYFQNEAQLDKSGLPSDRFFAERPEGSVSTLKIQRTQQEDSAVYLCASSPGLAGYNEQFFGPGTRLTVL.

The chain couples TRBV7-9 to TRBJ2-7; 7 bases map to TRBD2. V dropped 5 bases and J dropped 2; count of bases not matched to a gene: 6. CDR3 length: 14 amino acids. Germline V CDR1 and CDR2: SEHNR, FQNEAQ (reference sequence). Written as DNA, the CDR3 is TGTGCCAGCAGCCCGAAAGCGGGGCCCTACGAGCAGTACTTC. This gives the protein CASSPKAGPYEQYF.

This clone showed up just once. The J gene is TRBJ2-2, the V gene TRBV27; the match to TRBD2 covers 11 bases. J gave up 4 bases and V 3 bases, and 10 bases lay outside the gene matches. From germline, CDR1 is MNHEY and CDR2 SMNVEV (reference sequence). The CDR3 consists of 18 residues. Here the CDR3 reads CASSLSSGRFYVTGELFF. CDR3 in DNA: TGTGCCAGCAGTTTGTCTAGCGGGAGGTTTTACGTCACCGGGGAGCTGTTTTTT.

This chain uses TRBV4-1 with TRBJ2-5; 9 nucleotides agree with TRBD2. Germline assignment: CDR1 MGHRA and CDR2 YSYEKL. This CDR3 is 17 amino acids long. J lost 1 base, V lost 1 base, and 7 bases had no gene match. This CDR3 is CASSQGVVAGVQETQYF. The CDR3 DNA follows: TGCGCCAGCAGCCAAGGTGTAGTAGCGGGAGTCCAAGAGACCCAGTACTTC.

DNA of the CDR3: TGTGCCAGCACCGACCGTCGTGGGAGACGGCACGATGAGCAGTTCTTC. Encoded protein: CASTDRRGRRHDEQFF. The chain links TRBV7-9 to TRBJ2-1; maybe TRBD2 (5 bases). The V gene's germline CDR1 is SEHNR and CDR2 FQNEAQ (reference sequence). Trimming removed 7 bases at V and 8 bases at J, with 24 bases between. This CDR3 is built from 16 residues.

The chain couples TRBV15 to TRBJ1-5; D not resolved. The CDR3 has 15 residues. CDR1 and CDR2 (germline): LNHNV, YYDKDF (reference sequence). Trimming took off 5 bases at V and 11 bases at J, with 22 bases between the two ends. The CDR3 DNA sequence: TGTGCCACCAGCGGCTTATCTTTTAGGGCGGAGGCCCAGCATTTT. This encodes CATSGLSFRAEAQHF.

CDR3 in DNA: TGTGCCAGCAGTTATAAGGCGGGGGAGTCTCTATACGAGCAGTACTTC. Its protein is CASSYKAGESLYEQYF. This rearrangement joins TRBV7-8 to TRBJ2-7; TRBD2 matches 7 bases. V trimming: 6 bases; J trimming: 4 bases; junction bases outside the gene matches: 15. The germline CDR1 and CDR2 sequences are SGHVS and FQNEAQ. The CDR3 contains 16 residues. Variable domain in full (rest from reference TRBV7-8 and TRBJ2-7): GAGVSQSPRYKVAKRGQDVALRCDPISGHVSLFWYQQALGQGPEFLTYFQNEAQLDKSGLPSDRFFAERPEGSVSTLKIQRTQQEDSAVYLCASSYKAGESLYEQYFGPGTRLTVT.

V and J are TRBV13 and TRBJ1-4, with D maybe TRBD1 (6 bases). Trimming took 5 bases from V and 3 from J, leaving 10 bases between them. The germline V gene encodes CDR1 PRHDT and CDR2 FYEKMQ (reference sequence). The CDR3 runs 14 residues. Here the CDR3 reads CASSAQGPNEKLFF. The DNA for the CDR3 is TGTGCCAGCAGCGCACAGGGCCCTAATGAAAAACTGTTTTTT.

The chain links TRBV27 to TRBJ2-3; 7 nucleotides line up with TRBD1. V dropped 3 bases and J dropped 5; count of bases not matched to a gene: 17. The CDR3 totals 18 residues. CDR1 and CDR2 (germline): MNHEY, SMNVEV (reference sequence). CDR3 sequence: CASSLWSTGEMSGDTQYF. DNA of the CDR3: TGTGCCAGCAGTTTGTGGTCTACAGGGGAAATGAGTGGAGATACGCAGTATTTT.

The count of this clone is one. The chain joins TRBV30 to TRBJ2-2; no clear D gene. CDR1 and CDR2 from the germline V gene are GTSNPN and SVGIG (reference sequence). The CDR3 sequence is 12 residues long. The V and J ends lost 5 bases and 4 bases respectively, with 8 bases between them. The CDR3 sequence is CAWGALTGELFF. The CDR3, as DNA: TGTGCCTGGGGAGCCCTCACCGGGGAGCTGTTTTTT.

The V call is TRBV7-9, the J call TRBJ2-2; 8 bases match TRBD1. CDR3 size: 18 residues. The V segment lost 5 bases and the J segment 4 bases; nucleotides outside the gene matches: 15. Looked up from germline, CDR1 is SEHNR and CDR2 is FQNEAQ (reference sequence). The CDR3 protein is CASSHLRMRTGSTGELFF. As DNA, the CDR3 is TGTGCCAGCAGCCACCTTAGAATGAGGACAGGGTCCACCGGGGAGCTGTTTTTT.

Comment on this clone: The sample holds other DNA sequences that translate to the same CDR3. The J gene is TRBJ1-5, the V gene TRBV6-5; 7 nucleotides agree with TRBD1. The germline gives CDR1 MNHEY, CDR2 SVGAGI. With V trimmed by 4 bases and J by 2 bases, 5 bases remained unmatched. The CDR3 length is 15 residues. This chain's CDR3 is CASSSYRGGNQPQHF. The CDR3 DNA is TGTGCCAGCAGTTCTTACAGGGGCGGCAATCAGCCCCAGCATTTT.

The chain joins TRBV5-1 to TRBJ1-2; possibly TRBD1 for D (5 bases). Germline V CDR1 and CDR2: SGHRS, YFSETQ. The V end lost 4 bases, the J end lost 0 bases, and 31 bases lay between the germline ends. The CDR3 runs 21 residues. The CDR3 DNA is TGCGCCAGCAGCCTCAGCCCTGCGATCCCAAGAACAGGAGATCCTAACTATGGCTACACCTTC. Translating gives CASSLSPAIPRTGDPNYGYTF.

V and J are TRBV27 and TRBJ2-3; 10 bases match TRBD1. The CDR3 runs 17 residues. V dropped 6 bases and J dropped 4; count of bases not matched to a gene: 13. Germline V lookup: CDR1 MNHEY, CDR2 SMNVEV (reference sequence). CDR3 loop: CASRMAAGTGDSDTQYF. In DNA form, the CDR3 reads TGTGCCAGCAGGATGGCCGCCGGGACAGGGGATTCAGATACGCAGTATTTT.